The rows below give T cell receptor beta chains drawn from one sample of a study of neurological immune-mediated disorders. Via MiXCR, TCRdb re-called the 5' RACE reads, giving one row per CDR3 protein. The sample holds about 20,000 distinct CDR3 sequences, about 30% seen once. Sequences were obtained from PBMCs. Receptors originate from a man aged 45-65 years with HTLV-1-associated myelopathy (HAM/TSP). The CDR3 runs from the conserved cysteine through the conserved F or W. The D gene is left open where the match is weak. Expanded clones get a size class; other rows say once, few or many, or leave the size out.

D gene: -
V gene: TRBV5-1
clone size: -
J gene: TRBJ1-1
CDR3 DNA: TGCGCCAGCAGCTTGAGGGGTCAGAACACTGAAGCTTTCTTT
CDR3 protein: CASSLRGQNTEAFF

D gene: -
V gene: TRBV29-1
clone size: -
J gene: TRBJ2-7
CDR3 DNA: TGCAGCGTTGAGGAAGGGCTGGGCCCCTACGAGCAGTACTTC
CDR3 protein: CSVEEGLGPYEQYF

D gene: TRBD2
V gene: TRBV11-2
clone size: few
J gene: TRBJ2-5
CDR3 DNA: TGTGCCAGCAGCTTTTGGGCGGGGGGCCAAGAGACCCAGTACTTC
CDR3 protein: CASSFWAGGQETQYF

D gene: TRBD2
V gene: TRBV3-1
clone size: few
J gene: TRBJ2-3
CDR3 DNA: TGTGCCAGCAGCCAAGCTAGCGGGGGGCCTTTCGCTAGCACAGATACGCAGTATTTT
CDR3 protein: CASSQASGGPFASTDTQYF

D gene: -
V gene: TRBV6-6
clone size: -
J gene: TRBJ2-1
CDR3 DNA: TGTGCCAGCAGTTACTCCTTTGCGGGGAGCTCCGAGAGGTACAATGAGCAGTTCTTC
CDR3 protein: CASSYSFAGSSERYNEQFF

D gene: -
V gene: TRBV20-1
clone size: few
J gene: TRBJ2-5
CDR3 DNA: TGCAGTGCCGGGACTCCCCAAGAGACCCAGTACTTC
CDR3 protein: CSAGTPQETQYF

D gene: TRBD1
V gene: TRBV28
clone size: -
J gene: TRBJ2-1
CDR3 DNA: TGTGCCAGCAGTTCGCCGGGACAGGGGGACAATGAGCAGTTCTTC
CDR3 protein: CASSSPGQGDNEQFF

D gene: -
V gene: TRBV20-1
clone size: -
J gene: TRBJ2-3
CDR3 DNA: TGCAGTGCTAGAGCAGATACTTCAGATACGCAGTATTTT
CDR3 protein: CSARADTSDTQYF

D gene: -
V gene: TRBV10-3
clone size: medium-sized
J gene: TRBJ2-6
CDR3 DNA: TGTGCCAATAGGACGGTTTCTGGGGCCAACGTCCTGACTTTC
CDR3 protein: CANRTVSGANVLTF

D gene: -
V gene: TRBV2
clone size: -
J gene: TRBJ2-1
CDR3 DNA: TGTGCCAGCAGTTGGACGGTACAGATTCACAATGAGCAGTTCTTC
CDR3 protein: CASSWTVQIHNEQFF

D gene: TRBD1
V gene: TRBV29-1
clone size: -
J gene: TRBJ1-4
CDR3 DNA: TGCAGCGTTGTACTGGGACAGGGGGCCGAAAAACTGTTTTTT
CDR3 protein: CSVVLGQGAEKLFF

D gene: -
V gene: TRBV6-1
clone size: many
J gene: TRBJ1-6
CDR3 DNA: TGTGCCAGCAGTGAAGTGGGGGGGCCCAACCTGGCACTCCACTTT
CDR3 protein: CASSEVGGPNLALHF

D gene: -
V gene: TRBV16
clone size: -
J gene: TRBJ2-7
CDR3 DNA: TGTGCCAGCAGCCAATCAGGTTACGAGCAGTACTTC
CDR3 protein: CASSQSGYEQYF

D gene: -
V gene: TRBV6-5
clone size: -
J gene: TRBJ1-3
CDR3 DNA: TGTGCCACCACGGACTACTCTGGAAACACCATATATTTT
CDR3 protein: CATTDYSGNTIYF

D gene: TRBD1
V gene: TRBV20-1
clone size: few
J gene: TRBJ1-5
CDR3 DNA: TGCAGTGCTAGGGGGACAGGGGGCTCTCAGCCCCAGCATTTT
CDR3 protein: CSARGTGGSQPQHF

D gene: TRBD2
V gene: TRBV7-7
clone size: -
J gene: TRBJ2-1
CDR3 DNA: TGTGCCAGCAGCTTAGGGGGGGGATACAATGAGCAGTTCTTC
CDR3 protein: CASSLGGGYNEQFF

D gene: TRBD2
V gene: TRBV29-1
clone size: -
J gene: TRBJ2-5
CDR3 DNA: TGCAGCGTTGAAGGCTCGGGGCGGGAGCCCCAAGAGACCCAGTACTTC
CDR3 protein: CSVEGSGREPQETQYF

D gene: TRBD2
V gene: TRBV6-2/TRBV6-3
clone size: few
J gene: TRBJ2-7
CDR3 DNA: TGTGCCAGCAGTTACTCGACCCTAGCGGGGAAACCCTACGAGCAGTACTTC
CDR3 protein: CASSYSTLAGKPYEQYF

D gene: -
V gene: TRBV2
clone size: many
J gene: TRBJ2-7
CDR3 DNA: TGTGCCAGCAGTCCCCTTCACGAGCAGTACTTC
CDR3 protein: CASSPLHEQYF

D gene: -
V gene: TRBV29-1
clone size: few
J gene: TRBJ2-1
CDR3 DNA: TGCAGCGCCGGGGTGGAGAGGACGGGGAATGAGCAGTTCTTC
CDR3 protein: CSAGVERTGNEQFF

D gene: TRBD2
V gene: TRBV20-1
clone size: few
J gene: TRBJ2-6
CDR3 DNA: TGCAGTGCTAGAGCGGGGAGGGCGTCGGGGGCCAACGTCCTGACTTTC
CDR3 protein: CSARAGRASGANVLTF

D gene: -
V gene: TRBV25-1
clone size: large
J gene: TRBJ2-2
CDR3 DNA: TGTGCCAGCAGTCCAACAGCGGACACCGGGGAGCTGTTTTTT
CDR3 protein: CASSPTADTGELFF

D gene: -
V gene: TRBV6-5
clone size: -
J gene: TRBJ2-3
CDR3 DNA: TGTGCCAGCAGCCCCAGGGTCAACACAGATACGCAGTATTTT
CDR3 protein: CASSPRVNTDTQYF

D gene: TRBD2
V gene: TRBV12-3/TRBV12-4
clone size: -
J gene: TRBJ2-3
CDR3 DNA: TGTGCCAGCAGTGTCGGCGGGAGGGCGGTTAGAACAGATACGCAGTATTTT
CDR3 protein: CASSVGGRAVRTDTQYF

D gene: TRBD1
V gene: TRBV10-3
clone size: -
J gene: TRBJ2-7
CDR3 DNA: TGTGCCATCAGAGACAGGGATTCAGAATCCTACGAGCAGTACTTC
CDR3 protein: CAIRDRDSESYEQYF

D gene: -
V gene: TRBV2
clone size: -
J gene: TRBJ1-6
CDR3 DNA: TGTGCCAGCATGGGACACGTCAATTCACCCCTCCACTTT
CDR3 protein: CASMGHVNSPLHF

D gene: -
V gene: TRBV27
clone size: -
J gene: TRBJ2-1
CDR3 DNA: TGTGCCAGCAGTCCTAACACTTTACATGGGAATGAGCAGTTCTTC
CDR3 protein: CASSPNTLHGNEQFF

D gene: -
V gene: TRBV14
clone size: -
J gene: TRBJ2-1
CDR3 DNA: TGTGCCAGCAGCCCGGGGCGTTACAATGAGCAGTTCTTC
CDR3 protein: CASSPGRYNEQFF

D gene: TRBD1
V gene: TRBV5-1
clone size: -
J gene: TRBJ2-4
CDR3 DNA: TGCGCCAGCAGCGAGCGAGGACAGGGGGACATTCAGTACTTC
CDR3 protein: CASSERGQGDIQYF

D gene: -
V gene: TRBV30
clone size: -
J gene: TRBJ2-1
CDR3 DNA: TGTGCCTGCCCCCGGAGCGCCTCCTACAATGAGCAGTTCTTC
CDR3 protein: CACPRSASYNEQFF

D gene: TRBD1
V gene: TRBV9
clone size: -
J gene: TRBJ2-5
CDR3 DNA: TGTGCCAGCAGCGTCTCCCCTGGACAGGGTGAGACCCAGTACTTC
CDR3 protein: CASSVSPGQGETQYF

D gene: -
V gene: TRBV5-1
clone size: many
J gene: TRBJ2-1
CDR3 DNA: TGCGCCAGCAGCTTGGGGGGGTCGACCTACAATGAGCAGTTCTTC
CDR3 protein: CASSLGGSTYNEQFF

D gene: TRBD1
V gene: TRBV7-9
clone size: many
J gene: TRBJ2-7
CDR3 DNA: TGTGCCAGCAGCTTGCCCCAGGGACAGGGGTTTTACGAGCAGTACTTC
CDR3 protein: CASSLPQGQGFYEQYF

D gene: -
V gene: TRBV5-5
clone size: few
J gene: TRBJ2-5
CDR3 DNA: TGTGCCAGCAGCTTTCTGCCGGGGGGCCCAGAGTCCACCCAGTACTTC
CDR3 protein: CASSFLPGGPESTQYF

D gene: TRBD2
V gene: TRBV5-1
clone size: -
J gene: TRBJ2-5
CDR3 DNA: TGCGCCAGCGCACTAGCGGGGGGAGGTCAAGAGACCCAGTACTTC
CDR3 protein: CASALAGGGQETQYF